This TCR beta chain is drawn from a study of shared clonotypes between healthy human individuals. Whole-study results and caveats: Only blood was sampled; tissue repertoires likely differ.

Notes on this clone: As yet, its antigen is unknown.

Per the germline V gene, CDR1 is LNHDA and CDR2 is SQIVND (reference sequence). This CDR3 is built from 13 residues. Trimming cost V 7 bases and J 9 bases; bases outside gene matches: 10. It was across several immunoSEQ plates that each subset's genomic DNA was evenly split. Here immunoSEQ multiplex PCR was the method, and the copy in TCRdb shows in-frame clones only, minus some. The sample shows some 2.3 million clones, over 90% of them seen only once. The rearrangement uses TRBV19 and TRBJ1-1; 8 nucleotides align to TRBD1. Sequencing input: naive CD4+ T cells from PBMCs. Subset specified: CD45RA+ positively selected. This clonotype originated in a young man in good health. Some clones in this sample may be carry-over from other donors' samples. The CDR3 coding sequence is TGTGCCAGTAAGAACTACGGGACAGGAAAAGCTTTCTTT. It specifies CASKNYGTGKAFF.